This T cell receptor (beta chain) derives from a study of shared T cell receptors in the human thymus. V dropped 7 bases and J dropped 8 bases, with 17 bases sitting between them. Germline lookup yields CDR1 ENHRY and CDR2 SYGVKD. The CDR3 loop spans 13 amino acids. Sequencing was performed with immunoSEQ multiplex PCR; in TCRdb, only in-frame clones are kept and a portion is missing. This sample yields over 650,000 clones, of which 80% to 90% are seen a single time; under 0.01% belongs to the top ten. These data also formed part of another study, on human thymus T cells.

The sample taken for sequencing was thymocytes. This TCR was recovered from a boy in the first two years of life with a congenital heart defect. The rearrangement joins TRBV10-3 to TRBJ1-1; a weak D match, TRBD1 (6 bases). The CDR3 is CAITRIGGTEAFF. CDR3 in DNA: TGTGCCATCACACGTATAGGGGGAACCGAAGCTTTCTTT.